A single sample gave rise to the 14 T cell receptor beta chains below, sequenced in a study of CD8 T cells in ankylosing spondylitis. TCRdb passed the 5' RACE reads through MiXCR, listing each CDR3 protein once. Seen here are 200,000 to 250,000 distinct CDR3 sequences, 10% to 13% observed once, and the top ten hold approximately 20%. Source material: blood, either unsorted or a sorted T cell fraction (not recorded which). Receptors originate from a male donor with ankylosing spondylitis or in good health (not recorded which).

At least ten counts were recorded for this clonotype. The CDR3 region is CASKESSGTASGTQYF. CDR3 DNA sequence: TGTGCCAGCAAGGAGAGTTCCGGGACAGCCTCAGGGACCCAGTACTTC. This chain uses TRBV27 with TRBJ2-5, with TRBD1 identical over 7 bases. This CDR3 is built from 16 residues. The V and J ends lost 7 bases and 7 bases, in that order; junction bases with no gene match: 18. CDR1 and CDR2 (germline): MNHEY, SMNVEV (reference sequence).

This clonotype came up many times. The rearrangement joins TRBV28 to TRBJ1-6, with D perhaps matching TRBD1 (6 bases). V was trimmed by 6 bases and J by 8 bases, leaving 14 bases between them. The CDR3 has 14 residues. Germline V gives CDR1 MDHEN, CDR2 SYDVKM. The chain's CDR3 is CASSISGTYSPLHF. As DNA, the CDR3 is TGTGCCAGCAGCATATCCGGGACATATTCACCCCTCCACTTT.

V usage is TRBV7-2 and J usage is TRBJ2-7; 11 nucleotides match TRBD2. Germline V gene sequence: CDR1 SGHTA, CDR2 FQGNSA. The junction had 7 bases not matched to a gene; V was cut back by 2 bases and J by 7 bases. CDR3 length equals 15 residues. CDR3 sequence: CASSLLSGGAREQYF. CDR3 nucleotide sequence: TGTGCCAGCAGCTTACTTAGCGGGGGGGCCCGGGAGCAGTACTTC.

The gene calls are TRBV12-3 or TRBV12-4 and TRBJ2-1, with 8 bases identical to TRBD1. J was trimmed by 2 bases and V by 4 bases; bases with no gene match: 4. The length of the CDR3 is 15 residues. CDR3 nucleotides: TGTGCCAGCAGTTACCGGGACAGGCCCTACAATGAGCAGTTCTTC. It encodes CASSYRDRPYNEQFF.

This clonotype was counted at least ten times. The rearrangement links TRBV9 to TRBJ2-7; 9 positions agree with TRBD1. The CDR3 is 17 residues long. Unmatched junction bases numbered 14, after V lost 4 bases and J lost 3 bases. Germline V gene sequence: CDR1 SGDLS, CDR2 YYNGEE. The CDR3, as DNA: TGTGCCAGCAGCCCCCAGGTGGGACAGGGTTACTACTACGAGCAGTACTTC. Amino acids: CASSPQVGQGYYYEQYF. The entire variable domain, with the rest obtained from reference TRBV9 and TRBJ2-7, is as follows: DSGVTQTPKHLITATGQRVTLRCSPRSGDLSVYWYQQSLDQGLQFLIQYYNGEERAKGNILERFSAQQFPDLHSELNLSSLELGDSALYFCASSPQVGQGYYYEQYFGPGTRLTVT.

This clonotype was detected a few times. The chain carries TRBV11-3 and TRBJ1-6; D is undetermined. V lost 6 bases and J lost 0, with 15 bases in between. CDR3 size: 17 residues. Germline-derived CDR1 and CDR2 are SGHNT and YENEEA. CDR3 DNA: TGTGCCAGCAGACCTCCCGATCCGAGCTCCTATAATTCACCCCTCCACTTT. This sequence encodes CASRPPDPSSYNSPLHF.

This clonotype was counted between two and nine times. The V and J genes are TRBV5-1 and TRBJ2-2; D is tentatively TRBD1 or TRBD2 (5 bases each). This CDR3 contains 13 residues. Germline loops: CDR1 SGHRS, CDR2 YFSETQ. V shed 5 bases and J shed 7 bases, with 12 bases lying between them. The CDR3 nucleotides are TGCGCCAGCAGTCGAGGGGAAGTCGGGGAGCTGTTTTTT. Protein sequence: CASSRGEVGELFF.

This clonotype appeared many times. This chain uses TRBV5-6 with TRBJ1-1; 11 bases line up with TRBD1. This CDR3 is built from 18 residues. Germline CDR1 is SGHDT and CDR2 is YYEEEE. J gave up 1 base and V 3 bases, and 11 bases lay outside the gene matches. The CDR3 sequence: CASSWGTGGLLPNTEAFF. CDR3 DNA: TGTGCCAGCAGCTGGGGGACAGGGGGGCTCCTCCCGAACACTGAAGCTTTCTTT.

The chain recombines TRBV24-1 with TRBJ1-1; D not certain. The CDR3 contains 12 residues. V lost 9 bases and J 5 bases, leaving 12 bases between the germline ends. The germline gives CDR1 KGHDR, CDR2 SFDVKD. CDR3 nucleotides: TGTGCCACCTCTGATGTGGGTACTGAAGCTTTCTTT. Protein sequence: CATSDVGTEAFF.

This clonotype showed up just a few times. The rearrangement uses TRBV7-2 and TRBJ2-5; D may be TRBD2 (5 bases). V was pared by 4 bases and J by 9 bases, with 12 bases between. The CDR3 runs 12 residues. CDR1 is SGHTA and CDR2 is FQGNSA in the germline V gene. Written as DNA, the CDR3 is TGTGCCAGCAGCTCGAGAACTAGTTCCCAGTACTTC. It encodes CASSSRTSSQYF.

This clonotype was seen many times. The rearrangement uses TRBV12-3 or TRBV12-4 and TRBJ2-5; no reliable D call. Trimming stripped 5 bases from V and 5 bases from J, with 15 bases between. The CDR3 sequence is 14 residues long. The CDR3: CASSPRLADETQYF. In nucleotides, the CDR3 is TGTGCCAGCAGTCCGAGACTGGCCGATGAGACCCAGTACTTC.

This clonotype was counted a few times. The chain is built from TRBV6-1 and TRBJ2-3, with D maybe TRBD2 (6 bases). Trimming cost V 10 bases and J 1 base, with 15 bases left between them. This CDR3 has 14 residues. Germline-derived CDR1 and CDR2 are MNHNS and SASEGT. CDR3 in amino acids: CATKVGGGTDTQYF. In nucleotides, the CDR3 is TGTGCCACCAAGGTGGGGGGTGGCACAGATACGCAGTATTTT.

This clonotype showed up just a few times. The J gene is TRBJ2-5, the V gene TRBV5-1, with 9 positions matching TRBD2. Germline CDR1 SGHRS, CDR2 YFSETQ. CDR3 length: 18 amino acids. With 0 bases clipped from V and 4 bases from J, the junction kept 13 bases outside the gene matches. This chain's CDR3 is CASSLAGSGGPARETQYF. The CDR3 DNA reads TGCGCCAGCAGCTTGGCCGGGAGCGGGGGGCCAGCTAGAGAGACCCAGTACTTC.

The sample holds many counts of this clonotype. The CDR3 loop reads CATSDFRDLQETQYF. DNA of the CDR3: TGTGCCACCAGTGATTTCAGGGACCTTCAAGAGACCCAGTACTTC. The chain uses TRBV24-1 and TRBJ2-5; D is perhaps TRBD1 or TRBD2 (5 bases each). V lost 1 base, J lost 2 bases, and 10 bases lay in between. This CDR3 comprises 15 residues. Germline CDR1 KGHDR, CDR2 SFDVKD.